The present T cell receptor (beta chain) was sequenced within a study of neoadjuvant nivolumab and ipilimumab in lung cancer. Here immunoSEQ multiplex PCR was the method, and the copy in TCRdb shows in-frame clones only, minus some. The table shows about 28,000 clones, with 83% occurring only once. J lost 8 bases, V lost 7 bases, and 13 bases had no gene match. There are 14 residues in the CDR3. Germline lookup yields CDR1 LNHDA and CDR2 SQIVND (reference sequence). This receptor was taken from an adult with non-small cell lung cancer. This specimen consisted of tumor tissue, obtained after neoadjuvant nivolumab, alone or with ipilimumab, at or shortly before surgery. The chain links TRBV19 to TRBJ1-2; 7 nucleotides match TRBD1. In DNA, the CDR3 is TGTGCCAGTACCTACTGGGACAGAAGGGACGGCTACACCTTC. Protein product: CASTYWDRRDGYTF.